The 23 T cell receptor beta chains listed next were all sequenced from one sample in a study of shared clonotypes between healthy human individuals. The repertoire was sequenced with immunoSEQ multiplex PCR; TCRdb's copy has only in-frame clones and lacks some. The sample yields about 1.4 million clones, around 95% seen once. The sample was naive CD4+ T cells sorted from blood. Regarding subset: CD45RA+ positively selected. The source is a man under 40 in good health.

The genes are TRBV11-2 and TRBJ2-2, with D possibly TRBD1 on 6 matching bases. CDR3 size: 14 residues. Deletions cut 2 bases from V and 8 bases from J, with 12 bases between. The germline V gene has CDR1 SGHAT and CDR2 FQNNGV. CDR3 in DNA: TGTGCCAGCAGCTTATGGCTTCAGGGGGGGGAGCTGTTTTTT. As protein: CASSLWLQGGELFF.

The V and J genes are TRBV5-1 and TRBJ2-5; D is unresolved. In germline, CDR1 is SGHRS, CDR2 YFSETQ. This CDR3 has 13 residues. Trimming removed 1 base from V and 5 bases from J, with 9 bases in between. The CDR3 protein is CASSLNLPETQYF. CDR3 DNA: TGCGCCAGCAGCTTGAATCTTCCCGAGACCCAGTACTTC.

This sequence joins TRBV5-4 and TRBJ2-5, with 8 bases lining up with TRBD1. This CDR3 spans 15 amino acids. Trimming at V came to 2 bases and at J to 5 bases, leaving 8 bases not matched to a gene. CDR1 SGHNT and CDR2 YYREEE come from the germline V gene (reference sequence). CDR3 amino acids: CASSFVGRGRETQYF. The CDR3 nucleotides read TGTGCCAGCAGCTTCGTCGGCAGGGGGCGGGAGACCCAGTACTTC.

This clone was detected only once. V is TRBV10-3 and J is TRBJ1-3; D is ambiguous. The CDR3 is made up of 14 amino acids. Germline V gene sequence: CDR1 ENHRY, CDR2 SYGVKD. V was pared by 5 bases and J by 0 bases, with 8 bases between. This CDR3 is CAISTRSSGNTIYF. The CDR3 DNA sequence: TGTGCCATCAGTACCCGGAGCTCTGGAAACACCATATATTTT.

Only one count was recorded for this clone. The CDR3 DNA is TGCGCCAGCAGTGATCCGGGAGTTGAGCAGTTCTTC. Amino acids: CASSDPGVEQFF. The chain is built from TRBV10-2 and TRBJ2-1; a weak D match, TRBD2 (6 bases). This CDR3 contains 12 residues. Germline CDR1 is WSHSY and CDR2 is SAAADI. V was pared by 3 bases and J by 9 bases, with 9 bases between.

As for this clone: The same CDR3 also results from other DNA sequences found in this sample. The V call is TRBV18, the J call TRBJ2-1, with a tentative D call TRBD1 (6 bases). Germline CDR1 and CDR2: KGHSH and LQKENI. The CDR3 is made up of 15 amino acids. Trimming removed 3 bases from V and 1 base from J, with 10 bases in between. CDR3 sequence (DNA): TGTGCCAGCTCACCCTCACAGGGTTCCTACAATGAGCAGTTCTTC. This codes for CASSPSQGSYNEQFF.

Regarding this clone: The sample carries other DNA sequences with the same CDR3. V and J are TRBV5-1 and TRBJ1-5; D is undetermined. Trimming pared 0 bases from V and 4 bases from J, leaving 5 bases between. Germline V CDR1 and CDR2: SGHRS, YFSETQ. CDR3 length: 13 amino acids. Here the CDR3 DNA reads TGCGCCAGCAGCTTGGAACCAAATCAGCCCCAGCATTTT. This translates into CASSLEPNQPQHF.

The CDR3 DNA is TGCGCCAGCAGCTTAAAGGGGAATATCGCCGGGGAGCTGTTTTTT. Translating gives CASSLKGNIAGELFF. The chain combines TRBV5-1 with TRBJ2-2, with a possible D match to TRBD1 (5 bases). The length of the CDR3 is 15 residues. Germline V gene lookup returns CDR1 SGHRS and CDR2 YFSETQ. V shed 2 bases and J shed 6 bases, with 14 bases lying between them. The variable domain in full, completed from reference TRBV5-1 and TRBJ2-2, reads KAGVTQTPRYLIKTRGQQVTLSCSPISGHRSVSWYQQTPGQGLQFLFEYFSETQRNKGNFPGRFSGRQFSNSRSEMNVSTLELGDSALYLCASSLKGNIAGELFFGEGSRLTVL.

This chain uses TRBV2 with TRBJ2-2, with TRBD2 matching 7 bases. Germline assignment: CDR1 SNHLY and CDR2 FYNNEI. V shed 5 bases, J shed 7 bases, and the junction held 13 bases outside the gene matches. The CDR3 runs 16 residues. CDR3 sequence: CASSQWGEGRDGELFF. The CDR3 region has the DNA TGTGCCAGCAGTCAGTGGGGGGAGGGACGTGACGGGGAGCTGTTTTTT.

The CDR3 loop reads CASREGRQEQYF. The CDR3 nucleotides read TGTGCCAGCAGGGAGGGGAGACAGGAGCAGTATTTT. The genes are TRBV27 and TRBJ2-3; possibly TRBD1 or TRBD2 for D (6 bases each). Germline V gene sequence: CDR1 MNHEY, CDR2 SMNVEV (reference sequence). This CDR3 spans 12 amino acids. V was clipped by 6 bases and J by 11 bases, with 15 bases between them.

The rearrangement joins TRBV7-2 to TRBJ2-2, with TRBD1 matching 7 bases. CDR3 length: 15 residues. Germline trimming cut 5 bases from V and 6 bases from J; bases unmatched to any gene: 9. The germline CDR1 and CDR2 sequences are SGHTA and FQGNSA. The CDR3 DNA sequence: TGTGCCAGCAGCCCCCACGACAGGGCTGCCGGGGAGCTGTTTTTT. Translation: CASSPHDRAAGELFF.

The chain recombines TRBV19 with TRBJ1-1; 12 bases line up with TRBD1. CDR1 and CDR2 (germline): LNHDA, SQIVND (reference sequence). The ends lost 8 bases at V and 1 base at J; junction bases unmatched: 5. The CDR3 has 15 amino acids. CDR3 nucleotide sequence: TGTGCCAGTCGGGACAGGGGGCAAACGAACACTGAAGCTTTCTTT. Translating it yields CASRDRGQTNTEAFF.

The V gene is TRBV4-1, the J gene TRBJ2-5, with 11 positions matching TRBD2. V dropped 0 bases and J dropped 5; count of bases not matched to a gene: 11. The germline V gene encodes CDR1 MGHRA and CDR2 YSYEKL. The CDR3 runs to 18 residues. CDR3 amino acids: CASSQDWASGRIKETQYF. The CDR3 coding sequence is TGCGCCAGCAGCCAAGATTGGGCTAGCGGGAGGATAAAGGAGACCCAGTACTTC.

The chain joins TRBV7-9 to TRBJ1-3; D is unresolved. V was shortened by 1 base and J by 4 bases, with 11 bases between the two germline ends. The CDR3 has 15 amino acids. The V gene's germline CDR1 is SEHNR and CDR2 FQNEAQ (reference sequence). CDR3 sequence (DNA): TGTGCCAGCAGCTTAGAAGGCTCCAGGGGAAACACCATATATTTT. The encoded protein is CASSLEGSRGNTIYF.

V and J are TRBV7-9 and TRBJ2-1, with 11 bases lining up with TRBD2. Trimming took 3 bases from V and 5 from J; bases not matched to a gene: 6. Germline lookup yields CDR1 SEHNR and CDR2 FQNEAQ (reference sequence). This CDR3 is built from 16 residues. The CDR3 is CASSFPGSGRDNEQFF. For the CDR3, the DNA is TGTGCCAGCAGCTTCCCAGGTAGCGGGAGGGACAATGAGCAGTTCTTC.

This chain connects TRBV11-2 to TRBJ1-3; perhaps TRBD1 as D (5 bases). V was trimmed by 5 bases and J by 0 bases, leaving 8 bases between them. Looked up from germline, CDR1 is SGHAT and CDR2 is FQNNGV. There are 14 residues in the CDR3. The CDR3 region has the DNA TGTGCCAGCAGCGACAGCCTCTCTGGAAACACCATATATTTT. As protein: CASSDSLSGNTIYF.

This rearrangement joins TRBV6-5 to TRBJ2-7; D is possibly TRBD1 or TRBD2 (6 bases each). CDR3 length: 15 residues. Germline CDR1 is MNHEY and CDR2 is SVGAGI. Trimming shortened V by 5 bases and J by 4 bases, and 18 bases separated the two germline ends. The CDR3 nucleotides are TGTGCCAGCAGTGTCCAACTAGTAGGGGGGTACGAGCAGTACTTC. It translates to CASSVQLVGGYEQYF.

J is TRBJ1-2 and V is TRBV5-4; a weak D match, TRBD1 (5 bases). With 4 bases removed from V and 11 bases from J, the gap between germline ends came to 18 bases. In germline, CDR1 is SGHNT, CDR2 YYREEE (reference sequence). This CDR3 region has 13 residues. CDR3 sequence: CASSLDQLGGYTF. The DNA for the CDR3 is TGTGCCAGCAGCCTTGACCAGCTCGGGGGATACACCTTC. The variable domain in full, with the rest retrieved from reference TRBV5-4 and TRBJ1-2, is ETGVTQSPTHLIKTRGQQVTLRCSSQSGHNTVSWYQQALGQGPQFIFQYYREEENGRGNFPPRFSGLQFPNYSSELNVNALELDDSALYLCASSLDQLGGYTFGSGTRLTVV.

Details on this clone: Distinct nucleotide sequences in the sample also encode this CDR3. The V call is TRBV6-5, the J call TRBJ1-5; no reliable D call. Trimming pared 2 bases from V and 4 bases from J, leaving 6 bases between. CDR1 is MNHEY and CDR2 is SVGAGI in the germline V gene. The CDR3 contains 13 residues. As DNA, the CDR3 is TGTGCCAGCAGTTACCGTGTGAATCAGCCCCAGCATTTT. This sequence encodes CASSYRVNQPQHF.

The CDR3 region is CASSLNRAGRYQETQYF. The DNA of the CDR3 is TGTGCCAGCAGCTTAAATCGAGCGGGACGGTACCAAGAGACCCAGTACTTC. V gene TRBV7-6 combines with J gene TRBJ2-5, with 7 bases fitting TRBD2. This CDR3 has 17 amino acids. In germline, CDR1 is SGHVS, CDR2 FNYEAQ. Trimming took 2 bases from V and 0 from J; bases not matched to a gene: 9.

The CDR3 DNA sequence: TGTGCCAGCAGCGTTGACGGCCCCTATGGCTACACCTTC. Encoded protein: CASSVDGPYGYTF. The rearrangement uses TRBV7-9 and TRBJ1-2; D gene uncertain. The CDR3 runs to 13 residues. Germline V gene lookup returns CDR1 SEHNR and CDR2 FQNEAQ (reference sequence). Trimming stripped 5 bases from V and 4 bases from J, with 11 bases between. Full variable domain (outside the CDR3, taken from reference TRBV7-9 and TRBJ1-2): DTGVSQNPRHKITKRGQNVTFRCDPISEHNRLYWYRQTLGQGPEFLTYFQNEAQLEKSRLLSDRFSAERPKGSFSTLEIQRTEQGDSAMYLCASSVDGPYGYTFGSGTRLTVV.

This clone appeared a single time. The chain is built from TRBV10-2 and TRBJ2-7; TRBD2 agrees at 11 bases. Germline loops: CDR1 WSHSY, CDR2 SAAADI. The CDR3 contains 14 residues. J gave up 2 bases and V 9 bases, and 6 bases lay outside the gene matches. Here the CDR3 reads CARTLAGVPYEQYF. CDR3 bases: TGCGCCAGAACACTAGCGGGAGTCCCCTACGAGCAGTACTTC.

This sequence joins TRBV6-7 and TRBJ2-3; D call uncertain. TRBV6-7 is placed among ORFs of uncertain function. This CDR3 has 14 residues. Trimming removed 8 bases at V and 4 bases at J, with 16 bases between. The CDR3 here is CASLEQCLPDTQYF. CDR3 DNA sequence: TGTGCCAGCTTAGAACAGTGCCTGCCAGATACGCAGTATTTT.